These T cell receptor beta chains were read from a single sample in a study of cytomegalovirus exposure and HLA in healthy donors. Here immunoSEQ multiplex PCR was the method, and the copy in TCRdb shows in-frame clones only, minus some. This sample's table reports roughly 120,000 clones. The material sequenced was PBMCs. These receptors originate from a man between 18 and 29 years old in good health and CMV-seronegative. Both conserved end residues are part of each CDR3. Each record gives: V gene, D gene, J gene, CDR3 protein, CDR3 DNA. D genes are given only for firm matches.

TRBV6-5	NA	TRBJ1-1	CASSLQGMNTEAFF	TGTGCCAGCAGTTTACAGGGAATGAACACTGAAGCTTTCTTT
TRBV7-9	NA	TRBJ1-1	CASSAPGEGPGSTEAFF	TGTGCCAGCAGCGCCCCCGGGGAGGGGCCCGGGAGCACTGAAGCTTTCTTT
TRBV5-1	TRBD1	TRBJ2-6	CASSKGAIGANVLTF	TGCGCCAGCAGTAAGGGGGCGATCGGGGCCAACGTCCTGACTTTC
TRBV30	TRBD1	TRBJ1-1	CAWSQGTGLNTEAFF	TGTGCCTGGTCACAAGGGACAGGGTTGAACACTGAAGCTTTCTTT
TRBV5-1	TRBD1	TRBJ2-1	CASRAGTGSYNEQFF	TGCGCCAGCAGGGCCGGGACAGGGAGCTACAATGAGCAGTTCTTC
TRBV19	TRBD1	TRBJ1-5	CASSILVGQVPLIAGQPQHF	TGTGCCAGTAGTATTTTAGTCGGACAGGTTCCTCTTATAGCAGGTCAGCCCCAGCATTTT
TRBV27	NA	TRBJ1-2	CASSLSRGRGYTF	TGTGCCAGCAGTTTATCCAGGGGTCGTGGCTACACCTTC
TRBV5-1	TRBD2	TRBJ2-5	CASSPGLAGQETQYF	TGCGCCAGCAGCCCGGGACTAGCGGGACAAGAGACCCAGTACTTC
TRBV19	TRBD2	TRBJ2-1	CASSRSGTSGDNEQFF	TGTGCCAGTAGTAGATCCGGGACTAGCGGAGATAATGAGCAGTTCTTC
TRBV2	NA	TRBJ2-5	CASSERVKETQYF	TGTGCCAGCAGTGAACGGGTCAAAGAGACCCAGTACTTC
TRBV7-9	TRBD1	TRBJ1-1	CASSVRGALPGQGGTEAFF	TGTGCCAGCAGCGTTAGAGGAGCACTACCGGGACAGGGAGGCACTGAAGCTTTCTTT
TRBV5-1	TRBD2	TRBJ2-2	CASSLAASGGELFF	TGCGCCAGCAGCTTGGCGGCTAGCGGCGGGGAGCTGTTTTTT
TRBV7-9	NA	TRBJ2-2	CASSSSGGSNTGELFF	TGTGCCAGCAGCTCCTCTGGGGGCTCGAACACCGGGGAGCTGTTTTTT
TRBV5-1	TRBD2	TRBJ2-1	CASRLAGGGYEQFF	TGCGCCAGCAGACTAGCGGGAGGGGGGTATGAGCAGTTCTTC